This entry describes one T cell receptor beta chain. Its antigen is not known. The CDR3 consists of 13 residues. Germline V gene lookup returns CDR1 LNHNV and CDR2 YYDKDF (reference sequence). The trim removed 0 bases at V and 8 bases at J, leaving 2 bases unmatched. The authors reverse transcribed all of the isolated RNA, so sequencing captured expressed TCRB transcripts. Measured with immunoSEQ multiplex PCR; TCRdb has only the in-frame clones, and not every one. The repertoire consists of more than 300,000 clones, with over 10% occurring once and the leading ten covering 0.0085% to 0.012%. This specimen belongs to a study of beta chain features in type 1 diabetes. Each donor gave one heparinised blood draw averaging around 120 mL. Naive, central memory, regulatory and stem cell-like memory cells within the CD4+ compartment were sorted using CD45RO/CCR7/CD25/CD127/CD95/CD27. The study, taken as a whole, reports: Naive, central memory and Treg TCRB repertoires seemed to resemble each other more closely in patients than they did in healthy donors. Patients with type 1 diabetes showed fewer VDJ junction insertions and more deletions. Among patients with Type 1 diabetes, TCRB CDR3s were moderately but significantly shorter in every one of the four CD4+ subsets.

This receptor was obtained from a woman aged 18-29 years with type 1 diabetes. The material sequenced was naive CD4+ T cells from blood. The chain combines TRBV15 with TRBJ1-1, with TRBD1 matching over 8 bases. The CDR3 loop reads CATSRDRGLEAFF. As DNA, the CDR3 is TGTGCCACCAGCAGAGACAGGGGGCTCGAAGCTTTCTTT.